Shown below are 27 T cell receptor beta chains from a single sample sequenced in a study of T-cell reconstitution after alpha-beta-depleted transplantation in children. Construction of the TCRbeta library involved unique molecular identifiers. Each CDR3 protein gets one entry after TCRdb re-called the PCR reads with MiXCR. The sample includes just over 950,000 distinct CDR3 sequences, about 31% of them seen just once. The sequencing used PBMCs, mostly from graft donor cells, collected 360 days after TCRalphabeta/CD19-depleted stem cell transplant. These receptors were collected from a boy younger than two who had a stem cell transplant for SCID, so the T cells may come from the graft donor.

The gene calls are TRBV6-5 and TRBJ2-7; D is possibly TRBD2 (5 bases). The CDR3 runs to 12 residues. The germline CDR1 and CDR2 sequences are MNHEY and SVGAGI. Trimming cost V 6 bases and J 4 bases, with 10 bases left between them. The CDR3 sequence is CASREATYEQYF. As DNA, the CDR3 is TGTGCCAGCAGGGAGGCCACGTACGAGCAGTACTTC.

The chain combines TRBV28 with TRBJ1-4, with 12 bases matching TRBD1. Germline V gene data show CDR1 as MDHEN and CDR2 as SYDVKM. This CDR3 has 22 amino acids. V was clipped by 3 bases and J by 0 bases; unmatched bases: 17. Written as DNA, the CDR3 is TGTGCCAGCAGTTTTGGGGACAGGGGGCGGTTTACCCAGTCCTCAACTAATGAAAAACTGTTTTTT. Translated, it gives CASSFGDRGRFTQSSTNEKLFF.

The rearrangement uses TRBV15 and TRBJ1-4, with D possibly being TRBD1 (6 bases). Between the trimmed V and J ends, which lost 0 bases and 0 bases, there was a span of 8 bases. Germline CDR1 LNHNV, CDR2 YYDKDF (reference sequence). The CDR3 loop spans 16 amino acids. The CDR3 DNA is TGTGCCACCAGCAGAGATAGGACAGCAACTAATGAAAAACTGTTTTTT. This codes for CATSRDRTATNEKLFF.

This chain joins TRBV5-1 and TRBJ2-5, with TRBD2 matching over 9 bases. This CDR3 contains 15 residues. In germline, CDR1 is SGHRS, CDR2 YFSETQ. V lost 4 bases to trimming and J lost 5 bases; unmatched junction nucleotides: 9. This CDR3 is CASSPLAGKGETQYF. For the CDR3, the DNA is TGCGCCAGCAGCCCTCTAGCGGGGAAGGGGGAGACCCAGTACTTC.

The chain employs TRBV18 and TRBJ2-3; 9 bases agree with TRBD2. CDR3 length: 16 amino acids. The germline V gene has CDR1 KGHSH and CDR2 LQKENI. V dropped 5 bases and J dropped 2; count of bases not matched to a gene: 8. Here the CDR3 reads CASSIAGLANTDTQYF. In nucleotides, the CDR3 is TGTGCCAGCTCAATAGCGGGACTAGCTAACACAGATACGCAGTATTTT.

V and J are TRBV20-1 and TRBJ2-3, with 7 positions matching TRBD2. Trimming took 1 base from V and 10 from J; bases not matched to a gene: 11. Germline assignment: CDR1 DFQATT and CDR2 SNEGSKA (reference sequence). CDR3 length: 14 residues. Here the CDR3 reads CSARAMGLAAAQYF. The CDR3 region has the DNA TGCAGTGCTAGAGCTATGGGTCTAGCGGCTGCGCAGTATTTT.

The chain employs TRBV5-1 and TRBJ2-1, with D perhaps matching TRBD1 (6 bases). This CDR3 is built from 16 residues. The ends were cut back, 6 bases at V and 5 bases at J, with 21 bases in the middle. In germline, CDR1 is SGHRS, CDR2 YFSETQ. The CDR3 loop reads CASTPFPTGRNNEQFF. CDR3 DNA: TGCGCCAGCACCCCTTTCCCAACAGGGAGAAACAATGAGCAGTTCTTC. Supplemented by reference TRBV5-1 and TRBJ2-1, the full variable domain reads KAGVTQTPRYLIKTRGQQVTLSCSPISGHRSVSWYQQTPGQGLQFLFEYFSETQRNKGNFPGRFSGRQFSNSRSEMNVSTLELGDSALYLCASTPFPTGRNNEQFFGPGTRLTVL.

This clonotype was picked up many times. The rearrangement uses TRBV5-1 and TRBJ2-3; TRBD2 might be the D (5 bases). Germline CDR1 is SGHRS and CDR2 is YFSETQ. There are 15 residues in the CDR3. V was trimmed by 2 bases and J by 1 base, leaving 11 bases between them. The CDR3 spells CASSFGRGGTDTQYF. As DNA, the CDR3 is TGCGCCAGCAGCTTTGGACGGGGAGGCACAGATACGCAGTATTTT.

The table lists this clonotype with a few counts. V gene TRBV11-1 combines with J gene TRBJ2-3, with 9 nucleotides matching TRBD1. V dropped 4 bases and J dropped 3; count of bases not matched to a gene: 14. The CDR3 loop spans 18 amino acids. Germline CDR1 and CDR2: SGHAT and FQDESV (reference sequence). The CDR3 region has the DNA TGTGCCAGCAGCTCAATAGGGCTCCGGGACAGGGTAACAGATACGCAGTATTTT. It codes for CASSSIGLRDRVTDTQYF.

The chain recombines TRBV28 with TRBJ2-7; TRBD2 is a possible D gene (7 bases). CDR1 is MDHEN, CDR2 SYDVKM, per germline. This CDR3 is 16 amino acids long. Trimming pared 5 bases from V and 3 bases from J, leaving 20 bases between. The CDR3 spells CASSGGGGQKIYEQYF. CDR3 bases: TGTGCCAGCAGTGGGGGGGGCGGACAGAAGATCTACGAGCAGTACTTC. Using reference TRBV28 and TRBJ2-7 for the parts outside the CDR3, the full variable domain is DVKVTQSSRYLVKRTGEKVFLECVQDMDHENMFWYRQDPGLGLRLIYFSYDVKMKEKGDIPEGYSVSREKKERFSLILESASTNQTSMYLCASSGGGGQKIYEQYFGPGTRLTVT.

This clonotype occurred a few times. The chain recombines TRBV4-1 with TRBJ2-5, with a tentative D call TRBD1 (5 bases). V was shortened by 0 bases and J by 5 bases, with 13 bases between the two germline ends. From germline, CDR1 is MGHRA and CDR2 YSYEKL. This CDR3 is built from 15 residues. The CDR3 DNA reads TGCGCCAGCAGCCAAGAGGGCCTCTCAGGGGAGACCCAGTACTTC. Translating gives CASSQEGLSGETQYF.

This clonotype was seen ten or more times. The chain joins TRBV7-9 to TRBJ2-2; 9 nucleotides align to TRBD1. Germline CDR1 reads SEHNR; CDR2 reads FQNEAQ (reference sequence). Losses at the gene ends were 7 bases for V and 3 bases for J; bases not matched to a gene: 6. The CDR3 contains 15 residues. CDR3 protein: CASIEQGADTGELFF. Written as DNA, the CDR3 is TGTGCCAGCATCGAACAGGGGGCGGACACCGGGGAGCTGTTTTTT.

CDR3 coding DNA: TGCAGTGCTACCCGACAGGGATATCAGCCCCAGCATTTT. This sequence encodes CSATRQGYQPQHF. The rearrangement joins TRBV20-1 to TRBJ1-5, with 7 positions matching TRBD1. Germline V gives CDR1 DFQATT, CDR2 SNEGSKA (reference sequence). CDR3 length equals 13 residues. Germline trimming cut 4 bases from V and 5 bases from J; bases unmatched to any gene: 5.

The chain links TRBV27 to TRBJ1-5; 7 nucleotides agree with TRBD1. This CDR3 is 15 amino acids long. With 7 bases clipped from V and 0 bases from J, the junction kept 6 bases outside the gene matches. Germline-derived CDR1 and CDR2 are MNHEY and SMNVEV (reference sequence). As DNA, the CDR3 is TGTGCCAGCAACGGGGACAGTCTTAGCAATCAGCCCCAGCATTTT. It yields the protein CASNGDSLSNQPQHF.

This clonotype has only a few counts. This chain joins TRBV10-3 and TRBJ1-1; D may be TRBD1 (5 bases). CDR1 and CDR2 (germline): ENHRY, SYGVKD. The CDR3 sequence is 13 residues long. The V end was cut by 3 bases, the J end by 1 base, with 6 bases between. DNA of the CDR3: TGTGCCATCAGTGAAGGGGAGAACACTGAAGCTTTCTTT. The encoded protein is CAISEGENTEAFF.

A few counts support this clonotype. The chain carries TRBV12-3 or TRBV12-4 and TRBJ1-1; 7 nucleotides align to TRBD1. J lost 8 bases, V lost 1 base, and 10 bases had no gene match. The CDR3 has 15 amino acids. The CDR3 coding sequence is TGTGCCAGCAGTTTAGGCCCAGGGACAGACAAGGAAGCTTTCTTT. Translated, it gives CASSLGPGTDKEAFF.

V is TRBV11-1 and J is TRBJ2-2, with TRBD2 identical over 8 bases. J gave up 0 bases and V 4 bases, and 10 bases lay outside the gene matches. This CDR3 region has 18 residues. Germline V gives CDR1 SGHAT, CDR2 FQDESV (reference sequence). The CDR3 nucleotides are TGTGCCAGCAGCTCGGTCCTACTAGCGGCTGCGAACACCGGGGAGCTGTTTTTT. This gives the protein CASSSVLLAAANTGELFF.

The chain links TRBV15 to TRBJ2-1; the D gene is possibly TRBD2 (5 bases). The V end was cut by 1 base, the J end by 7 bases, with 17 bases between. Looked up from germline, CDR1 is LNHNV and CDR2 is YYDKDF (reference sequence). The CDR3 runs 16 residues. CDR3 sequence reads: CATSRVLRVSKNEQFF. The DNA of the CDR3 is TGTGCCACCAGCAGAGTGTTGAGGGTTTCGAAGAATGAGCAGTTCTTC.

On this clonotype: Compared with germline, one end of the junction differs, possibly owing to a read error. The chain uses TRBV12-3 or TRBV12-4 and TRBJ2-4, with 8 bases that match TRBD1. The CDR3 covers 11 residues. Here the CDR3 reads CASSLNRGYHF. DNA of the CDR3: TGTGCCAGCAGTCTTAACAGGGGGTACCACTTC.

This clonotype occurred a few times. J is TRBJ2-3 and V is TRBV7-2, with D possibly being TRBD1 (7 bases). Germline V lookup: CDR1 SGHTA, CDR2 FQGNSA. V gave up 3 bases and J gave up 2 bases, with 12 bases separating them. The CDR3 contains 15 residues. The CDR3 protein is CASSLRGQYTDTQYF. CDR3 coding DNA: TGTGCCAGCAGCTTGCGGGGACAGTACACAGATACGCAGTATTTT.

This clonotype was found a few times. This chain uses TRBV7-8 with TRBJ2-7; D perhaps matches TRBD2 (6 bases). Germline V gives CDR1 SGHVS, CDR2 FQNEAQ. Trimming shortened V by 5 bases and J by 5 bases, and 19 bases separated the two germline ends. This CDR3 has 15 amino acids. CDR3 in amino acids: CASSAGGKSGHEQYF. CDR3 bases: TGTGCCAGCAGCGCTGGGGGGAAATCGGGCCACGAGCAGTACTTC.

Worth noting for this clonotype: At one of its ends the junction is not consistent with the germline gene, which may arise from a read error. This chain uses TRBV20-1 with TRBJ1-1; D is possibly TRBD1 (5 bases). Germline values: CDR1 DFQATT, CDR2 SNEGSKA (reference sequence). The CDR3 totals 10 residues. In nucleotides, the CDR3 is TGCAGTGCTCGCCGGGACGAAGGTTTCTTT. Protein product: CSARRDEGFF.

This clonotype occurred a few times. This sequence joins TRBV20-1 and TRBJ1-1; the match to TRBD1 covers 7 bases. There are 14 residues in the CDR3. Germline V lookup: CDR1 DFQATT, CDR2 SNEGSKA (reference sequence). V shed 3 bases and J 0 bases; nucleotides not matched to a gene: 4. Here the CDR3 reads CSARFDRVNTEAFF. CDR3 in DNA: TGCAGTGCTAGGTTCGACAGGGTGAACACTGAAGCTTTCTTT.

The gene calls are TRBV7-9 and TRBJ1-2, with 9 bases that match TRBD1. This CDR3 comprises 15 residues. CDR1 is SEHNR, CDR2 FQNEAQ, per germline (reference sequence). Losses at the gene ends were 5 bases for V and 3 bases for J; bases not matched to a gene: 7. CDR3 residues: CASSDRTGVDYGYTF. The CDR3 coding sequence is TGTGCCAGCAGCGACCGGACAGGGGTTGACTATGGCTACACCTTC.

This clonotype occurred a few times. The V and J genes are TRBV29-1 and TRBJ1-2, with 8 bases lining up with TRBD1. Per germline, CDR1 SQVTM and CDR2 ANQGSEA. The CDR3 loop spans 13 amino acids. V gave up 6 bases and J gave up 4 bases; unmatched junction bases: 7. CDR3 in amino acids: CSVPAGGPYGYTF. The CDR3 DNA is TGCAGCGTCCCGGCAGGGGGCCCCTATGGCTACACCTTC. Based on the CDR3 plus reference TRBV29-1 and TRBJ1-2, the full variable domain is SAVISQKPSRDICQRGTSLTIQCQVDSQVTMMFWYRQQPGQSLTLIATANQGSEATYESGFVIDKFPISRPNLTFSTLTVSNMSPEDSSIYLCSVPAGGPYGYTFGSGTRLTVV.

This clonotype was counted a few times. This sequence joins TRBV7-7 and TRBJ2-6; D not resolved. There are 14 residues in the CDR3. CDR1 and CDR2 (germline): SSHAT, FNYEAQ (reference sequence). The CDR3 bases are TGTGGAGTGGCCGAAGGGCAAGGGGCCAACGTCCTGACTTTC. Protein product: CGVAEGQGANVLTF.

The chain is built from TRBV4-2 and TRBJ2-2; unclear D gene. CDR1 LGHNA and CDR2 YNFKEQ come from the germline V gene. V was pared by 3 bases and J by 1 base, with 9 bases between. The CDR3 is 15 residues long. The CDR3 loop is CASSQRPGNTGELFF. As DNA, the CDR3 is TGTGCCAGCAGCCAGCGTCCGGGGAACACCGGGGAGCTGTTTTTT.